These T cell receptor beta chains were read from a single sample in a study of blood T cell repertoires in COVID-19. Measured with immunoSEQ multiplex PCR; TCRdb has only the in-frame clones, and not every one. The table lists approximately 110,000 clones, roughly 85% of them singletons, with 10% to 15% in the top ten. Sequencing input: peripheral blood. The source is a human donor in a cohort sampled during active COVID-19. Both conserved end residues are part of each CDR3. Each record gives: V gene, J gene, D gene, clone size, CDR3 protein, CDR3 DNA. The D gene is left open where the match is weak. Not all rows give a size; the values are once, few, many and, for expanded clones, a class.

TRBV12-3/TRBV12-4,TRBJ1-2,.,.,CASSSGNYGYTF,TGTGCCAGCAGTTCAGGGAACTATGGCTACACCTTC
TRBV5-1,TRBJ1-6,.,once,CASSPPTGVRNSPLHF,TGCGCCAGCAGCCCACCCACGGGGGTTCGTAATTCACCCCTCCACTTT
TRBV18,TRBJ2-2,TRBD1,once,CASSVSGQIPSGGELFF,TGTGCCAGCTCAGTTTCGGGACAGATACCCTCTGGCGGGGAGCTGTTTTTT
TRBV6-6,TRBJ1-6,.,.,CASTPGGFNSPLHF,TGTGCCAGCACCCCGGGGGGATTTAATTCACCCCTCCACTTT
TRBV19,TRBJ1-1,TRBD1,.,CASRPAGTGYNTEAFF,TGTGCCAGTCGACCGGCCGGGACAGGGTATAACACTGAAGCTTTCTTT
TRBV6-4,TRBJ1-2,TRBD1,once,CASSDSQGAYGYTF,TGTGCCAGCAGTGACTCCCAGGGGGCTTATGGCTACACCTTC
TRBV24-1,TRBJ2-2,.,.,CATSDRPGLATGELFF,TGTGCCACCAGTGATCGTCCGGGACTTGCGACCGGGGAGCTGTTTTTT
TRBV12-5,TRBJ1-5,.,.,CASGFNRDQPQHF,TGTGCTAGTGGTTTTAACAGGGATCAGCCCCAGCATTTT
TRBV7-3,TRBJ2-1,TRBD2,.,CASSRGGTSVGNEQFF,TGTGCCAGCAGCCGCGGGGGGACTAGCGTCGGGAATGAGCAGTTCTTC
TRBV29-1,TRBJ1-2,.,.,CSVETYPYTF,TGCAGCGTTGAAACATATCCCTACACCTTC
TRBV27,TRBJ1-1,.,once,CASSFSGGFEAFF,TGTGCCAGCAGTTTCTCGGGGGGTTTTGAAGCTTTCTTT
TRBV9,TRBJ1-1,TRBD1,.,CASSVGGRGYTEAFF,TGTGCCAGCAGCGTAGGCGGCAGGGGGTACACTGAAGCTTTCTTT
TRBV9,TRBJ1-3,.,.,CASSVVSQGFSGNTIYF,TGTGCCAGCAGCGTAGTTAGTCAGGGATTCTCTGGAAACACCATATATTTT
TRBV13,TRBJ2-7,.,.,CATSDIRSYEQYF,TGTGCCACCTCGGACATCCGCTCCTACGAGCAGTACTTC
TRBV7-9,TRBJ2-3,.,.,CASSLKSVGSGRYTQYF,TGTGCCAGCAGCTTAAAGTCGGTGGGGTCAGGGCGATATACGCAGTATTTT
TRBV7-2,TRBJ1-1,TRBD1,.,CASSKLTGAEAFF,TGTGCCAGCAGCAAGCTAACAGGGGCTGAAGCTTTCTTT
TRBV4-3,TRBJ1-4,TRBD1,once,CASSQRQGPNEKLFF,TGCGCCAGCAGCCAGAGACAGGGGCCGAATGAAAAACTGTTTTTT
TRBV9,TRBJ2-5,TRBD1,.,CASSGTGLGQETQYF,TGTGCCAGCAGCGGGACAGGGTTGGGGCAAGAGACCCAGTACTTC
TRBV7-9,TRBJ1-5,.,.,CASSVTGGNQPQHF,TGTGCCAGCAGCGTTACGGGGGGGAATCAGCCCCAGCATTTT
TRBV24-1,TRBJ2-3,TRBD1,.,CATSGWAGGTDTQYF,TGTGCCACCAGTGGGTGGGCAGGGGGTACAGATACGCAGTATTTT
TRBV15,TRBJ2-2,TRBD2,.,CATRLASGHTGELFF,TGTGCCACCCGTCTGGCTAGCGGGCACACCGGGGAGCTGTTTTTT
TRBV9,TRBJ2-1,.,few,CASSVVDGSRVKFF,TGTGCCAGCAGCGTAGTGGATGGTAGCAGGGTAAAGTTCTTC
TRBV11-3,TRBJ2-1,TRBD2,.,CASSLVGGAQFF,TGTGCCAGCAGCTTAGTCGGGGGGGCGCAGTTCTTC
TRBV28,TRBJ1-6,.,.,CASSLLKNSPLHF,TGTGCCAGCAGTTTGCTAAAGAATTCACCCCTCCACTTT
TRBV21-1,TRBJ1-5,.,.,CASSGLSGNRMEPQHF,TGTGCCAGCAGCGGTCTTTCAGGTAACCGTATGGAGCCCCAGCATTTT
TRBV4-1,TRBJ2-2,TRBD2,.,CASSRGLAGPANTGELFF,TGCGCCAGCAGCCGAGGACTAGCGGGGCCAGCGAACACCGGGGAGCTGTTTTTT
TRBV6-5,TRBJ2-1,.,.,CASSYSGTPPYNEQFF,TGTGCCAGCAGTTACTCCGGGACACCGCCCTACAATGAGCAGTTCTTC
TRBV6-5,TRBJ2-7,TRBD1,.,CASSRTDRAYEQYF,TGTGCCAGCAGCCGTACAGACAGGGCCTACGAGCAGTACTTC
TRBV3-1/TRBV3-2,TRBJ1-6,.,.,CASSLRGRANSPLHF,TGTGCCAGCAGCCTAAGGGGCAGGGCCAATTCACCCCTCCACTTT
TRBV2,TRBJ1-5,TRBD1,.,CASSKGQGKIQPQHF,TGTGCCAGCAGTAAAGGACAGGGGAAGATTCAGCCCCAGCATTTT
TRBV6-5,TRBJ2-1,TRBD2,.,CASTAAGGNNEQFF,TGTGCCAGCACAGCTGCGGGGGGCAACAATGAGCAGTTCTTC
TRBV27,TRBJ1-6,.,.,CASSFQQGGSPLHF,TGTGCCAGCAGTTTCCAGCAGGGAGGGTCACCCCTCCACTTT
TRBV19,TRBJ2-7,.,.,CASSITLDWLGGNYEQYF,TGTGCCAGTAGTATCACACTAGATTGGCTGGGCGGGAACTACGAGCAGTACTTC
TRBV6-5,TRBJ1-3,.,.,CASRIESSGNTIYF,TGTGCCAGCAGAATCGAGAGCTCTGGAAACACCATATATTTT
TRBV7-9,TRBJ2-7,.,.,CASSLRSESRYEQYF,TGTGCCAGCAGCTTACGAAGCGAAAGTAGGTACGAGCAGTACTTC
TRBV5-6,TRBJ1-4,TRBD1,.,CASSLGTGGKRSEKLFF,TGTGCCAGCAGCTTGGGAACAGGGGGCAAGCGTAGTGAAAAACTGTTTTTT
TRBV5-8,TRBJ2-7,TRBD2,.,CASSLPGLATYEQYF,TGTGCCAGCAGCTTGCCGGGACTAGCCACCTACGAGCAGTACTTC
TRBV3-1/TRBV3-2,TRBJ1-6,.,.,CASSPWAGNSPLHF,TGTGCCAGCAGCCCTTGGGCAGGGAATTCACCCCTCCACTTT
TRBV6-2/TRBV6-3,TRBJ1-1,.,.,CASSYSPGNTEAFF,TGTGCCAGCAGTTACTCCCCGGGGAACACTGAAGCTTTCTTT
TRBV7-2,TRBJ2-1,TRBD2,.,CASTGGNEQFF,TGTGCCTCTACGGGGGGTAATGAGCAGTTCTTC